This T cell receptor (beta chain) was documented in a study of regulatory T cells in long-lasting Graves disease. Study findings and constraints: TRBV28 was favored in persistent disease, as were TRBJ1-2 and TRBJ2-5.

The time point is: newly diagnosed GD, antithyroid drugs for less than 3 months. RNA isolated from PBMCs was used to make the TCR library. All patients originated from an endocrinology department located in Xi'an, China. A word on this clonotype: Its antigen is unidentified. One junction end disagrees with the germline gene, perhaps due to a read error.

Germline-derived CDR1 and CDR2 are MGHRA and YSYEKL. The CDR3 runs 14 residues. Through Arm-PCR of CDR3 regions and iRepertoire HTBI primers, TCR beta libraries were built. TCRdb re-called the multiplex PCR reads through MiXCR, storing one row per CDR3 protein. The sample contains a few hundred thousand distinct CDR3 sequences, around 20% of which appear only once. The input for sequencing was peripheral blood mononuclear cells (PBMCs), taken at new diagnosis, from a patient treated with antithyroid drugs. The chain joins TRBV4-1 to TRBJ1-2; D ambiguous. The sequence derives from a female donor with Graves disease. CDR3 sequence reads: CASGQERRDYGYTF. The CDR3 DNA is TGCGCCAGCGGCCAAGAAAGGCGGGATTATGGCTACACCTTC.